The entry that follows covers one TCR beta chain sequence. The data belong to a study of blood T cell repertoires in COVID-19. Study at large: Acute and convalescent COVID-19 samples came from the United States, Italy and Spain. PBMCs, B-cell-depleted T cells, or T cells were the source of the cDNA or gDNA that made up the material.

Original processing notes: Cell counts per sample came from amplifying reference gene primers. The data were produced by immunoSEQ multiplex PCR, yet TCRdb's version contains in-frame clones alone and is incomplete. V and J calls and clone size are given by that table; D and trimming were obtained from the DNA. The sample includes roughly 76,000 clones, roughly 90% of them seen just once. The CDR3 totals 15 residues. Trimming at V came to 0 bases and at J to 5 bases, leaving 7 bases not matched to a gene. Germline V CDR1 and CDR2: SGHRS, YFSETQ. The receptor was isolated from a woman in her sixties or seventies with active COVID-19. The material sequenced was peripheral blood. The rearrangement links TRBV5-1 to TRBJ2-5; TRBD1 matches 7 bases. The CDR3: CASSLADREGETQYF. CDR3 DNA: TGCGCCAGCAGCTTGGCCGACAGGGAAGGGGAGACCCAGTACTTC. Drawing the rest from reference TRBV5-1 and TRBJ2-5, the complete variable domain is KAGVTQTPRYLIKTRGQQVTLSCSPISGHRSVSWYQQTPGQGLQFLFEYFSETQRNKGNFPGRFSGRQFSNSRSEMNVSTLELGDSALYLCASSLADREGETQYFGPGTRLLVL.